This T cell receptor beta chain was identified during a study of CD8 T cells in ankylosing spondylitis (dated by TCRdb to 2016 to 2017). About the study as a whole: The study set out to find disease-linked TCR variants by profiling T cell receptor beta repertoires in ankylosing spondylitis patients and healthy donors. The whole study cohort included under 140 healthy donors and some 27 ankylosing spondylitis patients. Peripheral blood was sampled, and synovial fluid was additionally collected from ankylosing spondylitis patients.

Sequencing instrument: Illumina HiSeq 2500. Quantitative 5'-RACE with molecular barcodes was used to prepare TCR beta libraries. As for how the authors treated the data: To identify disease-linked TCR variants, a new computational method was used, one built on a probabilistic model of VDJ rearrangement. TCRdb itself trimmed the public reads at Q25 with fastp, ran MiXCR and retained productive beta chains. Entries are consolidated by CDR3 protein sequence, retaining the most common genes and DNA. What appears here as the V and J calls and clone size reflects TCRdb's work, not the paper's. This sample lists some 130,000 distinct CDR3 sequences; about 13% were detected once. The ten biggest clones cover 2.5% to 3.5% of the sample. About this clonotype itself: The target of this receptor is not known. No base-level quality is on record; no much larger clone is a single base apart.

CDR1 and CDR2, looked up from the germline V gene, are MNHEY and SVGEGT. Measured from the cysteine to the phenylalanine, the CDR3 is 14 residues long. Only CDR3 DNA remains: 42 bases, in frame from the first base. The junction shows trimming of 6 bases on V and 4 bases on J, and the gene matches do not reach 4 bases of it. The study at large found these results: Some motif variants had previously been reported in the synovial fluid and blood of reactive arthritis patients, which suggests shared mechanisms of disease initiation. The disease-linked clones showed a CD8+ phenotype and occurred at relatively low frequencies in peripheral blood. The disease-linked clones were reported to be significantly enriched in matched synovial fluid samples from ankylosing spondylitis patients. Blood from ankylosing spondylitis patients appeared to be characterized by a TCR beta motif composed of roughly 8 highly homologous amino acid variants.

Sequenced: blood, either unsorted or a sorted T cell fraction (not recorded which). The sequence derives from a female donor with ankylosing spondylitis or in good health (not recorded which). Recombination connected TRBV6-2 or TRBV6-3 to TRBJ2-1, and 9 bases in between align with TRBD2. The sequenced DNA: TGTGCCAGCAGCTTAGCGGGAGAGTACAATGAGCAGTTCTTC. This gives the protein CASSLAGEYNEQFF.